What follows is one T cell receptor beta chain and its context. The antigen remains undetermined. The V gene lost 3 bases and the J gene lost 0 bases, with 14 bases spanning the gap. This CDR3 is built from 17 residues. Germline V gives CDR1 KGHSH, CDR2 LQKENI. These data come from a study of T cell responses to AZD1222 COVID-19 vaccine. On the study more broadly: Pooling was applied to second doses at about 4 or about 12 weeks. Study-level findings and limits: The study sampled repertoires only after the peak T cell response. Baseline serostatus was positive in only a handful of AZD1222 recipients. Donor demographics were predominantly white British with a female majority; clonal diversity may be underestimated.

Clones were read by immunoSEQ multiplex PCR, and TCRdb kept only the in-frame ones, dropping some. The sample lists about 97,000 clones; approximately 86% were seen once. The starting material was peripheral blood, obtained on day 0 of AZD1222 vaccination. The J gene is TRBJ1-4, the V gene TRBV18, with D possibly being TRBD1 (6 bases). The TCR was taken from an adult in good health. The CDR3 sequence is CASSPSQQGTTNEKLFF. The CDR3 coding sequence is TGTGCCAGCTCACCGTCCCAACAGGGTACAACTAATGAAAAACTGTTTTTT.